The entry below gives a single T cell receptor beta chain sequence along with its context. What it binds is unknown. Profiled with immunoSEQ multiplex PCR; TCRdb holds only in-frame clones, not every one. The sample lists 14,000 or so clones; 83% were seen once. The data originate from a study of PD-1 blockade in classical Hodgkin lymphoma. Patients all relapsed after autologous stem cell transplantation, and there was variation in brentuximab vedotin exposure. Complete response, partial response or progressive disease made up the best responses. Study-wide points: Newly diagnosed patients reportedly trailed healthy donors in baseline TCR diversity. Compared with baseline, CD4+ but not CD8+ TCR diversity had risen significantly by C4D1. Lower baseline TCR diversity marked trial partial responders and progressors.

The CDR3 consists of 16 residues. Trimming pared 3 bases from V and 7 bases from J, leaving 19 bases between. Germline V gene sequence: CDR1 MNHNS, CDR2 SASEGT. V usage is TRBV6-1 and J usage is TRBJ1-3, with TRBD1 as a possible D gene (5 bases). The TCR sequence derives from a human donor with classical Hodgkin lymphoma. This material consisted of peripheral blood mononuclear cells (PBMCs), taken at baseline. The CDR3 nucleotides read TGTGCCAGCAGTGATCCCCGAGGGGTGGGAAGCAACACCATATATTTT. Its protein product is CASSDPRGVGSNTIYF.